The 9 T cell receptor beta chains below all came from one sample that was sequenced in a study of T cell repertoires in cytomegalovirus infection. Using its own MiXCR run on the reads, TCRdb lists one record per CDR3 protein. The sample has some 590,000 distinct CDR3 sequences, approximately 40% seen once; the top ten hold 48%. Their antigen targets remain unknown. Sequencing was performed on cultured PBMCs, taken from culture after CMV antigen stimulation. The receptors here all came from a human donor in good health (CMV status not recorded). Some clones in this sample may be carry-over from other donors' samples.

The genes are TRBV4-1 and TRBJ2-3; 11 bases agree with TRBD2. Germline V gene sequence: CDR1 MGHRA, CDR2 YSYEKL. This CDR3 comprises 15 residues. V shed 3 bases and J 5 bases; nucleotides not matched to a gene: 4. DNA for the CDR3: TGCGCCAGCAGCCACCGACTAGCGGGGAGAGATACGCAGTATTTT. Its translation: CASSHRLAGRDTQYF.

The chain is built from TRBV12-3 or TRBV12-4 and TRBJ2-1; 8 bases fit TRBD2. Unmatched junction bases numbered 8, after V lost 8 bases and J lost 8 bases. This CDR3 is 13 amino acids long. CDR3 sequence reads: CASAGTSGDEQFF. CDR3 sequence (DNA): TGTGCCAGCGCCGGTACTAGCGGTGATGAGCAGTTCTTC.

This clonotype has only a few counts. Here the CDR3 reads CASSYFGGESTDTQYF. In nucleotides, the CDR3 is TGTGCCAGCAGCTACTTTGGGGGGGAGAGCACAGATACGCAGTATTTT. The chain carries TRBV7-2 and TRBJ2-3; the match to TRBD2 covers 7 bases. Germline CDR1 reads SGHTA; CDR2 reads FQGNSA. V lost 4 bases to trimming and J lost 0 bases; unmatched junction nucleotides: 7. This CDR3 is 16 amino acids long.

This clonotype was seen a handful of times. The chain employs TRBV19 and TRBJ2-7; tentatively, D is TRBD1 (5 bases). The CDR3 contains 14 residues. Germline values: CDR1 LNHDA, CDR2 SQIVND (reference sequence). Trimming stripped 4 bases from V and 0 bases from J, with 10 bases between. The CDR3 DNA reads TGTGCCAGTAGTAGGGAAAGGGGCTCCTACGAGCAGTACTTC. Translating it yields CASSRERGSYEQYF.

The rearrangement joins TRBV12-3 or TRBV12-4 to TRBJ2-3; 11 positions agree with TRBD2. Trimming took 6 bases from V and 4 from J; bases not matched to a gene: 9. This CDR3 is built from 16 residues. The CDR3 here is CASSRRTSGGADTQYF. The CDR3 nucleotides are TGTGCCAGCAGCCGCCGTACTAGCGGGGGCGCAGATACGCAGTATTTT.

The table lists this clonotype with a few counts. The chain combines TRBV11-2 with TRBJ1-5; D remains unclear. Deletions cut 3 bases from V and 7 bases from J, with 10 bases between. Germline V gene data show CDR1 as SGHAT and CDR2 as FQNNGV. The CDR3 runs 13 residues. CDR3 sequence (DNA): TGTGCCAGCAGCTTCCAGGTACACCAGCCCCAGCATTTT. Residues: CASSFQVHQPQHF.

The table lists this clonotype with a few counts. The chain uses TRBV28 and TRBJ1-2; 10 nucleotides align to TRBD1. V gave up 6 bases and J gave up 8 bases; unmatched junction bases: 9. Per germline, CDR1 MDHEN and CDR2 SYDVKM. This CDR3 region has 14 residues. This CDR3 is CASSPWDRGGGYTF. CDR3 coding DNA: TGTGCCAGCAGCCCCTGGGACAGGGGAGGCGGCTACACCTTC.

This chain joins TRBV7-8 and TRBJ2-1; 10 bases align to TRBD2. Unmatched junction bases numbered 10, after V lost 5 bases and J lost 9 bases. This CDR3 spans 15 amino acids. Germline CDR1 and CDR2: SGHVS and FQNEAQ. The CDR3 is CASSKSGRVMSEQFF. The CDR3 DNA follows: TGTGCCAGCAGCAAGAGCGGGAGGGTTATGAGTGAGCAGTTCTTC.

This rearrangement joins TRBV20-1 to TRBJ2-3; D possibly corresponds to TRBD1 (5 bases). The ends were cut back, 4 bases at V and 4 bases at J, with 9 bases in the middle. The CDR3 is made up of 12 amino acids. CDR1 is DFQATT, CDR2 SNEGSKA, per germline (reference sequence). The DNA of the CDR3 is TGCAGTGCTACCGTAGGGGCAGATACGCAGTATTTT. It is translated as CSATVGADTQYF.